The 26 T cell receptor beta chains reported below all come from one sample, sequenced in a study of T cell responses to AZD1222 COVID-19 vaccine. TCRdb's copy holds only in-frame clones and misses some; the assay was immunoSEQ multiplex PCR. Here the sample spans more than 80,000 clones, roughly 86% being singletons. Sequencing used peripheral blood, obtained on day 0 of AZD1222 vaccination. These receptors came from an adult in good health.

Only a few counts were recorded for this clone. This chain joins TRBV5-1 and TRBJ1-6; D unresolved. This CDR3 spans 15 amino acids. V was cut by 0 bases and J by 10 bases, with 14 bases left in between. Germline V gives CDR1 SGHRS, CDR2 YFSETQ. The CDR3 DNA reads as TGCGCCAGCAGCTTGGAGGGATCTGGTAGCTCACCCCTCCACTTT. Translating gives CASSLEGSGSSPLHF.

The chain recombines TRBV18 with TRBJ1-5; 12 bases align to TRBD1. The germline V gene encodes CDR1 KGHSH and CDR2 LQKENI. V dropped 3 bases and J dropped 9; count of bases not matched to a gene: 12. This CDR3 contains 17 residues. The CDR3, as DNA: TGTGCCAGCTCACCGGGGACAGGGGGCCCCTCGTGGAGGCCCCAGCATTTT. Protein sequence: CASSPGTGGPSWRPQHF.

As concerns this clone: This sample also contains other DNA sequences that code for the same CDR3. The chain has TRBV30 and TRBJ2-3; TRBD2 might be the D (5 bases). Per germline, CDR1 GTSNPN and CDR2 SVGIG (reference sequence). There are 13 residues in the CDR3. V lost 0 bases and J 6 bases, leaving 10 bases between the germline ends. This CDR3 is CAWSVRERDTQYF. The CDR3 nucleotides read TGTGCCTGGAGTGTTAGGGAGAGGGATACGCAGTATTTT. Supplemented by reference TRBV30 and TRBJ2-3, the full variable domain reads SQTIHQWPATLVQPVGSPLSLECTVEGTSNPNLYWYRQAAGRGLQLLFYSVGIGQISSEVPQNLSASRPQDRQFILSSKKLLLSDSGFYLCAWSVRERDTQYFGPGTRLTVL.

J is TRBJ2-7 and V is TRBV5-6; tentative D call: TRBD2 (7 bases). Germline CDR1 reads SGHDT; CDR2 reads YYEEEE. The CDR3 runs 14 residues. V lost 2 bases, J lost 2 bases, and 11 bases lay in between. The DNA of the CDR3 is TGTGCCAGCAGCTTCGGGGGGCTTCCCTACGAGCAGTACTTC. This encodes CASSFGGLPYEQYF.

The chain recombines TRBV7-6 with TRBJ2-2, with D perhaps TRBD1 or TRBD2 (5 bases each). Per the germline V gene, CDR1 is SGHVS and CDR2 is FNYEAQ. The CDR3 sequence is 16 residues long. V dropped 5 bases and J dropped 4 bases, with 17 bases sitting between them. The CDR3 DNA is TGTGCCAGCAGCCCACCTTGGGGGTGGGGCACCGGGGAGCTGTTTTTT. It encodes CASSPPWGWGTGELFF. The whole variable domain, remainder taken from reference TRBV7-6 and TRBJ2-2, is GAGVSQSPRYKVTKRGQDVALRCDPISGHVSLYWYRQALGQGPEFLTYFNYEAQQDKSGLPNDRFSAERPEGSISTLTIQRTEQRDSAMYRCASSPPWGWGTGELFFGEGSRLTVL.

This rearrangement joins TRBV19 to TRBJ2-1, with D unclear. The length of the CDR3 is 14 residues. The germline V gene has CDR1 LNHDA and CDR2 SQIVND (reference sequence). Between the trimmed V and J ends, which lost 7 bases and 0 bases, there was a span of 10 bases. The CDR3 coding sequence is TGTGCCAGTAAAGCAGCTCTCTCCTACAATGAGCAGTTCTTC. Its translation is CASKAALSYNEQFF.

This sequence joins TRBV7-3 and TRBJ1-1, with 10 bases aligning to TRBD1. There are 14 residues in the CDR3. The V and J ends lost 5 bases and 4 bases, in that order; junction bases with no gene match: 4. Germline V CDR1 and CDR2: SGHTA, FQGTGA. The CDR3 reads CASSTTGGRTEAFF. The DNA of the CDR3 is TGTGCCAGCAGCACGACAGGGGGCCGCACTGAAGCTTTCTTT.

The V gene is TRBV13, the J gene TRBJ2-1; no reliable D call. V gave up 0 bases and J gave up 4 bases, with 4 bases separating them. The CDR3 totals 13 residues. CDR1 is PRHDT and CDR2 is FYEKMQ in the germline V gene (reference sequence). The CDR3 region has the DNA TGTGCCAGCAGCTTAGGTGGGTACAATGAGCAGTTCTTC. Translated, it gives CASSLGGYNEQFF.

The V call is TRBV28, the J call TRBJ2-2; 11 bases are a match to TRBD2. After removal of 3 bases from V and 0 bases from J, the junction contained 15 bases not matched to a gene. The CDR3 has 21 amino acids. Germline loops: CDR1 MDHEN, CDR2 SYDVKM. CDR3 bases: TGTGCCAGCAGTTTGAGTTGGACAGAGTGGACTAGCGGGTCGAACACCGGGGAGCTGTTTTTT. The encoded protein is CASSLSWTEWTSGSNTGELFF. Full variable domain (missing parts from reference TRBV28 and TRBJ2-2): DVKVTQSSRYLVKRTGEKVFLECVQDMDHENMFWYRQDPGLGLRLIYFSYDVKMKEKGDIPEGYSVSREKKERFSLILESASTNQTSMYLCASSLSWTEWTSGSNTGELFFGEGSRLTVL.

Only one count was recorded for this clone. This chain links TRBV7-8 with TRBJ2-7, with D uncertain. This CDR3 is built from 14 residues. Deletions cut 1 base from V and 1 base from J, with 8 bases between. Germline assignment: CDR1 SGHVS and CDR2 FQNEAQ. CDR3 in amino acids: CASSLDEVSYEQYF. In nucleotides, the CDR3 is TGTGCCAGCAGCTTAGATGAGGTTTCCTACGAGCAGTACTTC.

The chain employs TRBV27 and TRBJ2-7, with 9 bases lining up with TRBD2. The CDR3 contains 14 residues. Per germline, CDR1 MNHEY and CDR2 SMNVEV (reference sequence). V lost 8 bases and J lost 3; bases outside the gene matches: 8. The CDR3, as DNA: TGTGCCAGCGCTTCTAGCGGGATTTACTACGAGCAGTACTTC. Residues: CASASSGIYYEQYF.

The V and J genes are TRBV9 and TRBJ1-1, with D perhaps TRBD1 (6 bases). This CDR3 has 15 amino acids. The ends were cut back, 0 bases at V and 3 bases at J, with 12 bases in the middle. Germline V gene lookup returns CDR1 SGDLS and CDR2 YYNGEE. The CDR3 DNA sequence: TGTGCCAGCAGCGTAGCGGGGGGGCAGCACACTGAAGCTTTCTTT. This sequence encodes CASSVAGGQHTEAFF.

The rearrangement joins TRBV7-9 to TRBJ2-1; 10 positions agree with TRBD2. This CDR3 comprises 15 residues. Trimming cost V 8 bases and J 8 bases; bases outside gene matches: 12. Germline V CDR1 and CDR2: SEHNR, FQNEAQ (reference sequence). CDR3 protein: CASRPPSGSLHEQFF. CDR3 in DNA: TGTGCCAGCCGCCCCCCTAGCGGGAGTCTCCATGAGCAGTTCTTC. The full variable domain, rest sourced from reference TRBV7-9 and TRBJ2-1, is DTGVSQNPRHKITKRGQNVTFRCDPISEHNRLYWYRQTLGQGPEFLTYFQNEAQLEKSRLLSDRFSAERPKGSFSTLEIQRTEQGDSAMYLCASRPPSGSLHEQFFGPGTRLTVL.

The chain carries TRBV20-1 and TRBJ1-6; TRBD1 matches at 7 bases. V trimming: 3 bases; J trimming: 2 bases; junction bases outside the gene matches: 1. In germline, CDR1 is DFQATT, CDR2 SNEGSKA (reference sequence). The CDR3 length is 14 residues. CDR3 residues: CSASGQAYNSPLHF. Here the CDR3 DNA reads TGCAGTGCTAGTGGACAGGCCTATAATTCACCCCTCCACTTT.

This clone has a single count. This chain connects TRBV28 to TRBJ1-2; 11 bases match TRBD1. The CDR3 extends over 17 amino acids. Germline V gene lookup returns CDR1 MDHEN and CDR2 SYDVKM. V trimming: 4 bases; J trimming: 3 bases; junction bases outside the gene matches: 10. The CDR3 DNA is TGTGCCAGCAGTTCCGGGACAGGGGGAGGCTTGCACTATGGCTACACCTTC. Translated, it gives CASSSGTGGGLHYGYTF.

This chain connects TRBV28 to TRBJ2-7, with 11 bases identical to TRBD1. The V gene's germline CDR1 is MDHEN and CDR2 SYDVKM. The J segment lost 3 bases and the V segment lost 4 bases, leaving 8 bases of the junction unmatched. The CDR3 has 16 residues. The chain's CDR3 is CASSSPSGTGGYEQYF. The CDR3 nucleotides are TGTGCCAGCAGTTCACCCTCTGGGACAGGGGGCTACGAGCAGTACTTC.

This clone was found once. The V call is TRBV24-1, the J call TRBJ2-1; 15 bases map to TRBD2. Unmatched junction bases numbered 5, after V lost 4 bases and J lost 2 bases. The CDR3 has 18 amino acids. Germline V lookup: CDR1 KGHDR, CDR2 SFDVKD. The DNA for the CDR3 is TGTGCCACCAGTGACCCCGGACTAGCGGGAGGGACCTACAATGAGCAGTTCTTC. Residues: CATSDPGLAGGTYNEQFF.

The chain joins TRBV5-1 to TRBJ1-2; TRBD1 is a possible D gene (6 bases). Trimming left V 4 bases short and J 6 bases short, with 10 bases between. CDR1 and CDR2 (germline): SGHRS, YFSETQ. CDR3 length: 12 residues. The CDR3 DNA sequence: TGCGCCAGCAGCGCAGGGGTCGATGGCTACACCTTC. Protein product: CASSAGVDGYTF.

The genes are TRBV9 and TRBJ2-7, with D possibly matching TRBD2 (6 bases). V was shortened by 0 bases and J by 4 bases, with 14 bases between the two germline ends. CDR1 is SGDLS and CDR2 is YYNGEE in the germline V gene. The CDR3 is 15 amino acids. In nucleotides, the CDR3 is TGTGCCAGCAGCGTAGGGGTAGCGGAGCTATACGAGCAGTACTTC. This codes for CASSVGVAELYEQYF.

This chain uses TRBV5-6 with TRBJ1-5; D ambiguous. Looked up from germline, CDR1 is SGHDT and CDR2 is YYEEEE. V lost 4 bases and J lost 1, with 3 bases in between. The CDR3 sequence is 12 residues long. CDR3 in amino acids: CASSASNQPQHF. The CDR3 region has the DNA TGTGCCAGCAGCGCCAGCAATCAGCCCCAGCATTTT.

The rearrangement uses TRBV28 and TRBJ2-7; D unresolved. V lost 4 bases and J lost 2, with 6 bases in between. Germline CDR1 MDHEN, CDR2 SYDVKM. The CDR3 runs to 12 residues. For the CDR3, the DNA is TGTGCCAGCAGTTCGCCTCCCTACGAGCAGTACTTC. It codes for CASSSPPYEQYF.

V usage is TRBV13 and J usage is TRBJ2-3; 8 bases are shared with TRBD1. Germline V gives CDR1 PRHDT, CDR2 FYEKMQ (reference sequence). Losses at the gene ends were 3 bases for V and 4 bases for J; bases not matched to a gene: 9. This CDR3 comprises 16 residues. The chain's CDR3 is CASSFTTGVFADTQYF. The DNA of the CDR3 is TGTGCCAGCAGCTTCACGACAGGGGTATTTGCAGATACGCAGTATTTT.

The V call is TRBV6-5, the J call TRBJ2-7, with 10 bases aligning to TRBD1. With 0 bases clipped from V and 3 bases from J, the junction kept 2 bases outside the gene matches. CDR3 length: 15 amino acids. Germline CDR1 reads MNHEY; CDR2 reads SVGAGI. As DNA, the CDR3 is TGTGCCAGCAGTTACTCTGGACAGGGGGGCTACGAGCAGTACTTC. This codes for CASSYSGQGGYEQYF.

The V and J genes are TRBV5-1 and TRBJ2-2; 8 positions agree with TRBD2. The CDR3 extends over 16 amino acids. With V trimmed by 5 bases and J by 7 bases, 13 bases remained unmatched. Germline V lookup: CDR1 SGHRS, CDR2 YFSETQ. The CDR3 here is CASRPGGALKFGELFF. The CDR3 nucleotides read TGCGCCAGCAGACCCGGGGGGGCGCTAAAATTCGGGGAGCTGTTTTTT.

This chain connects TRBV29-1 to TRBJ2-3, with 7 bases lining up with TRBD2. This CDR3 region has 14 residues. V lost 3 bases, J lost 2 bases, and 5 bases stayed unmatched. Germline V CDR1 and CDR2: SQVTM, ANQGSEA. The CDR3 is CSVDGAGYTDTQYF. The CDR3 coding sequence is TGCAGCGTTGATGGAGCGGGATACACAGATACGCAGTATTTT.

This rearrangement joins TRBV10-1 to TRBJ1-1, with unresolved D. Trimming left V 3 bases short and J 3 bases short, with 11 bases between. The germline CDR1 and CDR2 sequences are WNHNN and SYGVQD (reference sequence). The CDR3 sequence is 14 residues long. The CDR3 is CASSDKASDTEAFF. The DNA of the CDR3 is TGCGCCAGCAGTGATAAGGCCAGTGACACTGAAGCTTTCTTT.